There are a few counts of the clone carrying this T cell receptor (beta chain). Its antigen remains unidentified. TCRdb re-analysed the 5' RACE reads in MiXCR, keeping a single row per CDR3 protein. The sample includes 300,000 or so distinct CDR3 sequences, about an eighth of them seen just once. Germline V gene lookup returns CDR1 DFQATT and CDR2 SNEGSKA (reference sequence). J gave up 8 bases and V 6 bases, and 16 bases lay outside the gene matches. This CDR3 has 15 residues. The record originates from a study of T cells after yellow fever vaccination. Whole-study results and caveats: Subsequent to the booster, the majority of primary-vaccination clones reappeared (around 97% CD4, about 90% CD8). Contaminants from the bulk population, in the form of abundant clonotypes, could be found in FACS-sorted repertoires.

The sample in question was CD4+ T cells sorted from PBMCs, obtained 45 days after the yellow fever booster vaccination. The chain uses TRBV20-1 and TRBJ2-1; 7 bases are shared with TRBD1. The receptor's source is a man between 25 and 39 years old who received the YFV17D yellow fever vaccine. The CDR3 spells CSASAGRGIGDEQFF. CDR3 sequence (DNA): TGCAGTGCATCCGCGGGCAGGGGGATAGGGGATGAGCAGTTCTTC.